This entry lists 25 T cell receptor beta chains sequenced from one sample in a study of T cells after yellow fever vaccination. TCRdb re-derived calls from the 5' RACE reads in MiXCR, one entry per CDR3 protein. In the table there are a few hundred thousand distinct CDR3 sequences, roughly 6.8% of which are singletons. The sample consisted of PBMCs, taken more than 40 days after the first yellow fever vaccination. These receptor sequences come from a man younger than 30 who received the YFV17D yellow fever vaccine.

V usage is TRBV6-5 and J usage is TRBJ1-1; 9 nucleotides line up with TRBD1. Germline lookup yields CDR1 MNHEY and CDR2 SVGAGI. V shed 6 bases and J 11 bases; nucleotides not matched to a gene: 4. This CDR3 has 11 residues. CDR3 in amino acids: CASRGQGPAFF. CDR3 DNA sequence: TGTGCCAGCAGGGGACAGGGTCCGGCTTTCTTT.

V is TRBV3-1 and J is TRBJ2-7; no clear D gene. Germline V gene lookup returns CDR1 LGHDT and CDR2 YNNKEL (reference sequence). V lost 3 bases and J 9 bases, leaving 15 bases between the germline ends. The CDR3 has 13 residues. The CDR3 loop is CASSHLAIAGQYF. The CDR3, as DNA: TGTGCCAGCAGCCATCTCGCGATCGCCGGGCAGTACTTC.

The chain links TRBV25-1 to TRBJ2-5, with a possible D match to TRBD2 (6 bases). This CDR3 has 13 residues. Trimming pared 4 bases from V and 7 bases from J, leaving 13 bases between. In germline, CDR1 is MGHDK, CDR2 SYGVNS. CDR3 bases: TGTGCCAGCAGTGGTCAGGGAGGCGTGACCCAGTACTTC. As protein: CASSGQGGVTQYF. Full variable domain (missing parts from reference TRBV25-1 and TRBJ2-5): EADIYQTPRYLVIGTGKKITLECSQTMGHDKMYWYQQDPGMELHLIHYSYGVNSTEKGDLSSESTVSRIRTEHFPLTLESARPSHTSQYLCASSGQGGVTQYFGPGTRLLVL.

Of note for this clonotype: Being one base from a much bigger clone, this may be a read error. This chain joins TRBV12-3 or TRBV12-4 and TRBJ2-3; 10 bases align to TRBD1. J gave up 2 bases and V 8 bases, and 7 bases lay outside the gene matches. The CDR3 loop spans 15 amino acids. The CDR3 spells CASCRQGADTDTQYF. For the CDR3, the DNA is TGTGCCAGCTGCCGACAGGGGGCCGACACAGATACGCAGTATTTT.

The chain is built from TRBV10-3 and TRBJ1-1, with TRBD1 matching over 8 bases. V lost 6 bases to trimming and J lost 3 bases; unmatched junction nucleotides: 6. This CDR3 spans 14 amino acids. Germline-derived CDR1 and CDR2 are ENHRY and SYGVKD. The chain's CDR3 is CAIRPDRAHTEAFF. CDR3 nucleotide sequence: TGTGCCATCAGACCGGACAGGGCCCACACTGAAGCTTTCTTT.

This sequence joins TRBV7-3 and TRBJ2-3; D is possibly TRBD1 or TRBD2 (6 bases each). The ends were cut back, 1 base at V and 6 bases at J, with 14 bases in the middle. The V gene's germline CDR1 is SGHTA and CDR2 FQGTGA. This CDR3 is built from 15 residues. For the CDR3, the DNA is TGTGCCAGCAGCTTAATGGGGGGCGATGGGGATACGCAGTATTTT. As protein: CASSLMGGDGDTQYF.

This clonotype came up many times. The CDR3 nucleotides are TGCGCCAGCAGCCCCGGGACAAATTACAATGAGCAGTTCTTC. Residues: CASSPGTNYNEQFF. The rearrangement uses TRBV5-1 and TRBJ2-1, with D possibly TRBD1 on 6 matching bases. Germline V CDR1 and CDR2: SGHRS, YFSETQ. The CDR3 runs 14 residues. Trimming stripped 4 bases from V and 4 bases from J, with 12 bases between.

Only a few counts were recorded for this clonotype. The genes are TRBV12-3 or TRBV12-4 and TRBJ2-3, with D tentatively TRBD2 (5 bases). The CDR3 consists of 14 residues. The V end lost 3 bases, the J end lost 4 bases, and 11 bases lay between the germline ends. The CDR3 sequence: CASSLTPGADTQYF. In DNA form, the CDR3 reads TGTGCCAGCAGTTTGACCCCCGGGGCAGATACGCAGTATTTT.

V usage is TRBV29-1 and J usage is TRBJ2-1; 9 bases map to TRBD1. CDR3 length: 15 residues. Per germline, CDR1 SQVTM and CDR2 ANQGSEA. V lost 0 bases to trimming and J lost 7 bases; unmatched junction nucleotides: 7. This CDR3 reads CSVEDPQGANNEQFF. For the CDR3, the DNA is TGCAGCGTTGAAGATCCACAGGGGGCAAATAATGAGCAGTTCTTC.

The rearrangement joins TRBV4-1 to TRBJ2-7, with no clear D. V lost 0 bases to trimming and J lost 3 bases, with 6 bases between them. Germline V gene data show CDR1 as MGHRA and CDR2 as YSYEKL. The CDR3 loop spans 13 amino acids. In nucleotides, the CDR3 is TGCGCCAGCAGCCAAGACGAGAGCTACGAGCAGTACTTC. It codes for CASSQDESYEQYF.

This chain links TRBV5-1 with TRBJ2-5; TRBD2 aligns across 7 bases. V trimming: 4 bases; J trimming: 4 bases; junction bases outside the gene matches: 7. CDR3 length equals 14 residues. CDR1 and CDR2 from the germline V gene are SGHRS and YFSETQ. The CDR3 region has the DNA TGCGCCAGCAGCATCAAGCCGGGAGGAGAGACCCAGTACTTC. It translates to CASSIKPGGETQYF. Drawing the rest from reference TRBV5-1 and TRBJ2-5, the complete variable domain is KAGVTQTPRYLIKTRGQQVTLSCSPISGHRSVSWYQQTPGQGLQFLFEYFSETQRNKGNFPGRFSGRQFSNSRSEMNVSTLELGDSALYLCASSIKPGGETQYFGPGTRLLVL.

This clonotype was seen a handful of times. The chain carries TRBV10-3 and TRBJ1-2; TRBD1 aligns across 9 bases. V lost 7 bases to trimming and J lost 3 bases; unmatched junction nucleotides: 3. CDR1 is ENHRY, CDR2 SYGVKD, per germline. This CDR3 is built from 13 residues. CDR3 DNA: TGTGCCATCACATGGGACAGGGACTATGGCTACACCTTC. Its translation is CAITWDRDYGYTF.

This clonotype was counted a few times. This chain connects TRBV5-4 to TRBJ2-5, with a tentative D call TRBD1 (5 bases). V dropped 0 bases and J dropped 4 bases, with 16 bases sitting between them. The CDR3 sequence is 16 residues long. Looked up from germline, CDR1 is SGHNT and CDR2 is YYREEE (reference sequence). CDR3 residues: CASSLAPPPQGETQYF. CDR3 bases: TGTGCCAGCAGCTTGGCCCCGCCCCCTCAGGGAGAGACCCAGTACTTC.

This chain links TRBV5-1 with TRBJ1-1, with D unresolved. The ends were cut back, 0 bases at V and 5 bases at J, with 11 bases in the middle. Germline V gives CDR1 SGHRS, CDR2 YFSETQ. This CDR3 has 14 amino acids. This chain's CDR3 is CASSLASGRTEAFF. The CDR3 DNA reads as TGCGCCAGCAGCTTGGCCAGCGGGAGAACTGAAGCTTTCTTT.

This clonotype was seen a handful of times. This rearrangement joins TRBV5-1 to TRBJ1-6, with no clear D. The CDR3 is 14 amino acids. Looked up from germline, CDR1 is SGHRS and CDR2 is YFSETQ. V was shortened by 4 bases and J by 7 bases, with 12 bases between the two germline ends. The CDR3 here is CASSLPNRNSPLHF. The CDR3 nucleotides are TGCGCCAGCAGCCTCCCGAATAGGAATTCACCCCTCCACTTT. Together with reference TRBV5-1 and TRBJ1-6, the CDR3 gives the full variable domain: KAGVTQTPRYLIKTRGQQVTLSCSPISGHRSVSWYQQTPGQGLQFLFEYFSETQRNKGNFPGRFSGRQFSNSRSEMNVSTLELGDSALYLCASSLPNRNSPLHFGNGTRLTVT.

Ten or more counts support this clonotype. The chain recombines TRBV7-2 with TRBJ1-3; D gene unclear. The CDR3 length is 14 residues. Per the germline V gene, CDR1 is SGHTA and CDR2 is FQGNSA. Deletions cut 2 bases from V and 0 bases from J, with 5 bases between. In DNA form, the CDR3 reads TGTGCCAGCAGCTTACAAGGCTCTGGAAACACCATATATTTT. Translated, it gives CASSLQGSGNTIYF.

This clonotype appeared a few times. The chain has TRBV18 and TRBJ2-4; the D is unclear. CDR3 length equals 10 residues. The germline V and J ends were trimmed by 9 bases and 11 bases, with 11 bases remaining between them. Germline loops: CDR1 KGHSH, CDR2 LQKENI. Here the CDR3 DNA reads TGTGCCAGAACCGGGCCCCTTCAGTACTTC. Its translation: CARTGPLQYF.

The chain is built from TRBV7-3 and TRBJ2-7; the match to TRBD2 covers 8 bases. Germline lookup yields CDR1 SGHTA and CDR2 FQGTGA. CDR3 length: 15 amino acids. V shed 5 bases, J shed 2 bases, and the junction held 8 bases outside the gene matches. This CDR3 reads CASSPTSGPTYEQYV. The CDR3 DNA is TGTGCCAGCAGCCCTACTAGCGGCCCAACCTACGAGCAGTACGTC.

V and J are TRBV7-2 and TRBJ1-1; weak D call: TRBD1 (6 bases). The V gene lost 6 bases and the J gene lost 7 bases, with 18 bases spanning the gap. Germline-derived CDR1 and CDR2 are SGHTA and FQGNSA. The CDR3 spans 14 residues. The CDR3 loop reads CASRPRDTRREAFF. CDR3 DNA: TGTGCCAGCAGACCCCGGGACACTAGGCGTGAAGCTTTCTTT.

This clonotype was observed a few times. V usage is TRBV7-2 and J usage is TRBJ1-2; D is possibly TRBD1 (6 bases). The CDR3 runs 13 residues. V lost 5 bases, J lost 8 bases, and 15 bases lay in between. Germline lookup yields CDR1 SGHTA and CDR2 FQGNSA. CDR3 residues: CASSIRAGDGYTF. CDR3 bases: TGTGCCAGCAGCATACGGGCAGGGGACGGCTACACCTTC.

This chain connects TRBV20-1 to TRBJ2-7; D is perhaps TRBD2 (5 bases). Trimming pared 2 bases from V and 2 bases from J, leaving 7 bases between. Germline CDR1 and CDR2: DFQATT and SNEGSKA (reference sequence). This CDR3 spans 12 amino acids. In nucleotides, the CDR3 is TGCAGTGCTAGACTCGGGGCCTACGAGCAGTACTTC. Translated: CSARLGAYEQYF.

The V gene is TRBV15, the J gene TRBJ1-2; TRBD1 might be the D (5 bases). The V end lost 0 bases, the J end lost 3 bases, and 17 bases lay between the germline ends. Germline loops: CDR1 LNHNV, CDR2 YYDKDF (reference sequence). The CDR3 has 17 residues. Written as DNA, the CDR3 is TGTGCCACCAGCAGAGATCCGGAGGGTCAGGGTGACTATGGCTACACCTTC. Amino acid sequence: CATSRDPEGQGDYGYTF.

There are a few counts of this clonotype. V and J are TRBV20-1 and TRBJ2-5; D is possibly TRBD2 (6 bases). V lost 3 bases, J lost 4 bases, and 9 bases lay in between. Germline assignment: CDR1 DFQATT and CDR2 SNEGSKA (reference sequence). This CDR3 has 12 residues. The CDR3 spells CSARPGLETQYF. Here the CDR3 DNA reads TGCAGTGCTAGGCCGGGACTAGAGACCCAGTACTTC.

The CDR3 is CASSFRQGWTEAFF. CDR3 nucleotide sequence: TGTGCCAGCAGCTTTCGACAGGGTTGGACTGAAGCTTTCTTT. The chain links TRBV5-6 to TRBJ1-1, with 7 bases aligning to TRBD1. CDR1 SGHDT and CDR2 YYEEEE come from the germline V gene. This CDR3 is built from 14 residues. Germline trimming cut 2 bases from V and 5 bases from J; bases unmatched to any gene: 6.

The chain employs TRBV6-2 or TRBV6-3 and TRBJ2-5; D gene uncertain. CDR3 size: 14 residues. CDR1 MNHEY and CDR2 SVGEGT come from the germline V gene. V was shortened by 8 bases and J by 1 base, with 14 bases between the two germline ends. CDR3 nucleotide sequence: TGTGCCAGCGGTTTTGAACGGCTCCAAGAGACCCAGTACTTC. Protein: CASGFERLQETQYF.